This paragraph reports one TCR beta chain. As yet, its antigen is unknown. The CDR3 has 12 residues. The V end lost 1 base, the J end lost 8 bases, and 5 bases lay between the germline ends. Germline CDR1 SGHTA, CDR2 FQGNSA. The data derive from a study of beta chain features in type 1 diabetes. For the study at large: Cell yields, age and gender were similar between patients and healthy donors. Study findings and constraints: For TCRB rearrangement, an influence of HLA type remained unresolved here. VDJ junctions from type 1 diabetes patients carried fewer insertions and larger deletions. Compared to healthy donors, patients appeared to have naive, central memory and Treg TCRB repertoires that were more alike. TCRB CDR3s were moderately but significantly shorter in Type 1 diabetes patients in all four CD4+ subsets.

Investigators reverse transcribed all isolated RNA, so they sequenced expressed TCRB transcripts. The method was immunoSEQ multiplex PCR; TCRdb's version includes in-frame clones alone and lacks a portion of them. The data show about 650,000 clones, 9.5% to 15% seen once. The gene calls are TRBV7-2 and TRBJ1-4; D ambiguous. The sample taken for sequencing was naive CD4+ T cells from blood. This TCR derives from a man younger than 40 with type 1 diabetes. CDR3 nucleotides: TGTGCCAGCAGCTTAGGGGAAGAAAAACTGTTTTTT. Translating it yields CASSLGEEKLFF.